This T cell receptor (beta chain) was documented in a study of breast tumors, draining lymph nodes, adjacent tissues. In TCRdb, the multiplex PCR reads were re-called with MiXCR into one record per CDR3 protein. Of over 15,000 distinct CDR3 sequences detected, around 50% appear once; the ten largest clones hold over 15%. This clonotype was observed many times. What it recognizes is unknown. V shed 3 bases, J shed 2 bases, and the junction held 17 bases outside the gene matches. Germline V gene lookup returns CDR1 SGHRS and CDR2 YFSETQ. CDR3 length: 22 residues. Whole-study results and caveats: Most tumor T cells seemingly derive from lymph node, then expand in tumor. Tumors had less TCR diversity than lymph nodes, more than nontumor tissue. Luminal-like breast cancer showed significantly higher tumor–nontumor repertoire similarity than basal-like.

This chain uses TRBV5-1 with TRBJ2-1; 16 bases agree with TRBD2. The sequence came from a female donor with breast cancer. Some clones in this sample may be carry-over from other donors' samples. What was sequenced was tumor-adjacent breast tissue. The CDR3 loop is CASSWVGTSGRGASSTYNEQFF. CDR3 sequence (DNA): TGCGCCAGCAGCTGGGTGGGGACTAGCGGGAGGGGAGCGAGTAGCACCTACAATGAGCAGTTCTTC. Variable domain in full (rest from reference TRBV5-1 and TRBJ2-1): KAGVTQTPRYLIKTRGQQVTLSCSPISGHRSVSWYQQTPGQGLQFLFEYFSETQRNKGNFPGRFSGRQFSNSRSEMNVSTLELGDSALYLCASSWVGTSGRGASSTYNEQFFGPGTRLTVL.